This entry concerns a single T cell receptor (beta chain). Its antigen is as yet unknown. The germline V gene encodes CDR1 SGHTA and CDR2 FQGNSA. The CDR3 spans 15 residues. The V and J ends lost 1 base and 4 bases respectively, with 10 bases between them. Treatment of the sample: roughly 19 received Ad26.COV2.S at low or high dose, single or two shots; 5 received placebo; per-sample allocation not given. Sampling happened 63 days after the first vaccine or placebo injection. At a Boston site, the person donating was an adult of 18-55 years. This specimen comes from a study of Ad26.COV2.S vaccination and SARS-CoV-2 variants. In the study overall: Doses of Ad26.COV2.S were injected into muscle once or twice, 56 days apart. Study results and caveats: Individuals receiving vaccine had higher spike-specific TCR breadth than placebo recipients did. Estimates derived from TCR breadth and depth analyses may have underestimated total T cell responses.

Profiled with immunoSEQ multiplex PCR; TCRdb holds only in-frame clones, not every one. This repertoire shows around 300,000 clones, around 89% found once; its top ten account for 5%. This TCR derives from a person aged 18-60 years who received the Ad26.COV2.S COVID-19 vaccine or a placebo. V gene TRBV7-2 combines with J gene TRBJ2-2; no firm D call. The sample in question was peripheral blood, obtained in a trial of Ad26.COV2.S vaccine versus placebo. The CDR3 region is CASSLEQTITGELFF. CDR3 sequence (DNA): TGTGCCAGCAGCTTAGAGCAGACAATCACCGGGGAGCTGTTTTTT.